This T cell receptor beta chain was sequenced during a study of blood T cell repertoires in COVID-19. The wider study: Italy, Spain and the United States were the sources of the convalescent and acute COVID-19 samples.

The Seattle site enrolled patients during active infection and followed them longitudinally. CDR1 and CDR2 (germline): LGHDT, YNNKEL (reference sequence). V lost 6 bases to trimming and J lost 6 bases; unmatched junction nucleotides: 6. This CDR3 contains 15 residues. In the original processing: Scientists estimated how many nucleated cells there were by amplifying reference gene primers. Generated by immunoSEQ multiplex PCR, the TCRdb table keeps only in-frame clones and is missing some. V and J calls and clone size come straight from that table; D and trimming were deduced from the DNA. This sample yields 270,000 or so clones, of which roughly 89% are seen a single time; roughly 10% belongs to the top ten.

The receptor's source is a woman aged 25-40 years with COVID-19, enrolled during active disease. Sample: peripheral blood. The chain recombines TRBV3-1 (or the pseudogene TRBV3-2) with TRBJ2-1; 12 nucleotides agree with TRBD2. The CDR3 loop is CASSPSGGVFNEQFF. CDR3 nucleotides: TGTGCCAGCAGTCCTAGCGGGGGGGTTTTCAATGAGCAGTTCTTC.